This entry lists 26 T cell receptor beta chains sequenced from one sample in a study of cytomegalovirus exposure and HLA in healthy donors. Measured with immunoSEQ multiplex PCR; TCRdb has only the in-frame clones, and not every one. This sample has about 78,000 clones; approximately 95% occur once, and the top ten carry over 1.5%. Sequences were obtained from PBMCs. The origin of the receptors is a man between 18 and 29 years old in good health and CMV-seropositive.

The chain combines TRBV7-9 with TRBJ2-1, with TRBD2 identical over 11 bases. The CDR3 is 16 amino acids. In germline, CDR1 is SEHNR, CDR2 FQNEAQ (reference sequence). Trimming cost V 6 bases and J 9 bases; bases outside gene matches: 13. The CDR3 sequence: CASRPSRLAGGGEQFF. Written as DNA, the CDR3 is TGTGCCAGCAGACCCTCCAGGCTAGCGGGAGGAGGTGAGCAGTTCTTC. Based on the CDR3 plus reference TRBV7-9 and TRBJ2-1, the full variable domain is DTGVSQNPRHKITKRGQNVTFRCDPISEHNRLYWYRQTLGQGPEFLTYFQNEAQLEKSRLLSDRFSAERPKGSFSTLEIQRTEQGDSAMYLCASRPSRLAGGGEQFFGPGTRLTVL.

CDR3 in DNA: TGTGCCAGCAGCGTCGGGACTAGCCTTACCTACGAGCAGTACTTC. Protein product: CASSVGTSLTYEQYF. This rearrangement joins TRBV9 to TRBJ2-7, with 9 bases fitting TRBD2. With V trimmed by 2 bases and J by 2 bases, 5 bases remained unmatched. The germline CDR1 and CDR2 sequences are SGDLS and YYNGEE. The CDR3 is 15 residues long.

The gene calls are TRBV27 and TRBJ2-7; TRBD2 might be the D (7 bases). Deletions cut 6 bases from V and 3 bases from J, with 18 bases between. This CDR3 has 15 amino acids. Per the germline V gene, CDR1 is MNHEY and CDR2 is SMNVEV (reference sequence). CDR3 nucleotide sequence: TGTGCCAGCAGCCAGCGGGACACCGGAAACTACGAGCAGTACTTC. Protein product: CASSQRDTGNYEQYF.

The CDR3: CASSHRGRIDGYTF. The DNA of the CDR3 is TGTGCCAGCAGCCACCGGGGGAGGATCGATGGCTACACCTTC. The chain carries TRBV14 and TRBJ1-2, with TRBD1 as a possible D gene (5 bases). V dropped 3 bases and J dropped 6 bases, with 14 bases sitting between them. CDR1 and CDR2 from the germline V gene are SGHDN and FVKESK. The CDR3 covers 14 residues.

As DNA, the CDR3 is TGTGCCAGCAGCCTCAAGTCCGCAGGATACGAGCAGTACTTC. It codes for CASSLKSAGYEQYF. The V call is TRBV27, the J call TRBJ2-7; D call uncertain. The V gene's germline CDR1 is MNHEY and CDR2 SMNVEV (reference sequence). V lost 6 bases and J 4 bases, leaving 16 bases between the germline ends. This CDR3 has 14 residues.

The gene calls are TRBV6-5 and TRBJ2-7; the D gene is possibly TRBD2 (5 bases). This CDR3 has 14 residues. Trimming cost V 7 bases and J 0 bases, with 13 bases left between them. Looked up from germline, CDR1 is MNHEY and CDR2 is SVGAGI. The CDR3 region has the DNA TGTGCCAGCACTGAAGCGGATCTCTCCTACGAGCAGTACTTC. Its protein product is CASTEADLSYEQYF.

The chain combines TRBV5-1 with TRBJ2-5; possibly TRBD2 for D (5 bases). V was clipped by 3 bases and J by 1 base, with 10 bases between them. The CDR3 consists of 14 residues. From germline, CDR1 is SGHRS and CDR2 YFSETQ. CDR3 DNA sequence: TGCGCCAGCAGCTCCGCCCGGGGCCAAGAGACCCAGTACTTC. The encoded protein is CASSSARGQETQYF.

V and J are TRBV25-1 and TRBJ1-1, with D perhaps TRBD1 (5 bases). The CDR3 totals 14 residues. The ends were cut back, 1 base at V and 1 base at J, with 7 bases in the middle. Looked up from germline, CDR1 is MGHDK and CDR2 is SYGVNS. CDR3 nucleotide sequence: TGTGCCAGCAGTGAATTTCAGGGGAACACTGAAGCTTTCTTT. Its translation: CASSEFQGNTEAFF.

V is TRBV5-1 and J is TRBJ1-2, with 8 bases identical to TRBD1. The CDR3 extends over 14 amino acids. CDR1 SGHRS and CDR2 YFSETQ come from the germline V gene. Trimming took 4 bases from V and 6 from J; bases not matched to a gene: 8. The CDR3 sequence: CASSLGTGRDGYTF. CDR3 in DNA: TGCGCCAGCAGCCTCGGGACAGGCCGGGATGGCTACACCTTC.

The chain combines TRBV4-1 with TRBJ2-5; 7 positions agree with TRBD1. Germline CDR1 MGHRA, CDR2 YSYEKL. The CDR3 is made up of 16 amino acids. Germline trimming cut 0 bases from V and 1 base from J; bases unmatched to any gene: 5. For the CDR3, the DNA is TGCGCCAGCAGCCAAGAGAACAGGGGAGTCCAAGAGACCCAGTACTTC. Its translation is CASSQENRGVQETQYF.

The CDR3 loop is CASTTARGSNQPQHF. The CDR3 DNA reads as TGTGCCAGCACCACGGCGCGGGGGAGCAATCAGCCCCAGCATTTT. The chain carries TRBV2 and TRBJ1-5; maybe TRBD1 (5 bases). Trimming stripped 7 bases from V and 1 base from J, with 14 bases between. Germline V lookup: CDR1 SNHLY, CDR2 FYNNEI. The CDR3 has 15 amino acids.

The chain joins TRBV2 to TRBJ1-1, with 8 bases aligning to TRBD1. Looked up from germline, CDR1 is SNHLY and CDR2 is FYNNEI. Trimming cost V 6 bases and J 3 bases; bases outside gene matches: 15. The CDR3 contains 17 residues. CDR3 amino acids: CASRRETGVGADTEAFF. As DNA, the CDR3 is TGTGCCAGCAGGCGAGAGACAGGGGTAGGAGCGGACACTGAAGCTTTCTTT.

The chain recombines TRBV7-3 with TRBJ2-1, with TRBD2 matching over 7 bases. This CDR3 is built from 15 residues. Germline trimming cut 2 bases from V and 12 bases from J; bases unmatched to any gene: 13. Germline assignment: CDR1 SGHTA and CDR2 FQGTGA. For the CDR3, the DNA is TGTGCCAGCAGCTTATGGGAGGGCCTAAAGGAGGGGCAGTTCTTC. Encoded protein: CASSLWEGLKEGQFF.

This chain uses TRBV9 with TRBJ1-2; 7 nucleotides match TRBD1. This CDR3 spans 13 amino acids. The germline CDR1 and CDR2 sequences are SGDLS and YYNGEE. V was pared by 3 bases and J by 6 bases, with 5 bases of the junction left unmatched. The CDR3: CASSAYRGDGYTF. CDR3 nucleotide sequence: TGTGCCAGCAGCGCCTACAGGGGCGATGGCTACACCTTC.

J is TRBJ2-1 and V is TRBV7-3; no reliable D call. Trimming took off 5 bases at V and 6 bases at J, with 14 bases between the two ends. The CDR3 extends over 14 amino acids. Germline V gives CDR1 SGHTA, CDR2 FQGTGA. CDR3 loop: CASSPRFRINEQFF. The CDR3 bases are TGTGCCAGCAGCCCCAGGTTTCGAATCAATGAGCAGTTCTTC.

V usage is TRBV5-4 and J usage is TRBJ1-4; 7 bases are a match to TRBD1. Trimming took 3 bases from V and 7 from J; bases not matched to a gene: 9. This CDR3 has 15 amino acids. In germline, CDR1 is SGHNT, CDR2 YYREEE (reference sequence). CDR3 sequence: CASSSAMTGPEKLFF. CDR3 nucleotide sequence: TGTGCCAGCAGCTCCGCCATGACAGGGCCTGAAAAACTGTTTTTT.

The rearrangement joins TRBV19 to TRBJ1-1, with 7 bases identical to TRBD1. Trimming at V came to 7 bases and at J to 7 bases, leaving 9 bases not matched to a gene. The CDR3 has 13 amino acids. The V gene's germline CDR1 is LNHDA and CDR2 SQIVND (reference sequence). CDR3 nucleotides: TGTGCCAGTAAAGGAGAGGGGGCTGGTGAAGCTTTCTTT. Protein sequence: CASKGEGAGEAFF.

This clone has just one count. CDR3 DNA sequence: TGTGCCAGCAGTCGGGACAGTAACACTGAAGCTTTCTTT. It encodes CASSRDSNTEAFF. This chain connects TRBV6-6 to TRBJ1-1; 7 nucleotides align to TRBD1. The V and J ends lost 5 bases and 2 bases, in that order; junction bases with no gene match: 2. The CDR3 is made up of 13 amino acids. The germline V gene has CDR1 MNHNY and CDR2 SVGAGI (reference sequence).

The CDR3 DNA is TGTGCCTGGAGGGGGAGTTCGACCGGGGAGCTGTTTTTT. Its protein product is CAWRGSSTGELFF. J is TRBJ2-2 and V is TRBV30; perhaps TRBD2 as D (5 bases). Trimming shortened V by 3 bases and J by 5 bases, and 10 bases separated the two germline ends. CDR1 and CDR2 (germline): GTSNPN, SVGIG (reference sequence). The CDR3 loop spans 13 amino acids. The whole variable domain, filled in from reference TRBV30 and TRBJ2-2, reads SQTIHQWPATLVQPVGSPLSLECTVEGTSNPNLYWYRQAAGRGLQLLFYSVGIGQISSEVPQNLSASRPQDRQFILSSKKLLLSDSGFYLCAWRGSSTGELFFGEGSRLTVL.

The sample holds one count of this clone. V gene TRBV14 combines with J gene TRBJ2-1, with 8 bases aligning to TRBD2. Germline values: CDR1 SGHDN, CDR2 FVKESK. The trim removed 3 bases at V and 8 bases at J, leaving 3 bases unmatched. The CDR3 covers 13 residues. The CDR3 bases are TGTGCCAGCAGCCACCCGGGGGGGGATGAGCAGTTCTTC. Residues: CASSHPGGDEQFF.

This chain joins TRBV4-1 and TRBJ2-1, with a possible D match to TRBD2 (7 bases). The V and J ends lost 4 bases and 3 bases respectively, with 16 bases between them. CDR1 and CDR2 from the germline V gene are MGHRA and YSYEKL. The CDR3 has 16 amino acids. For the CDR3, the DNA is TGCGCCAGCAGCCTGGGGGGGCTGAGGTTCTACAATGAGCAGTTCTTC. It yields the protein CASSLGGLRFYNEQFF.

The chain employs TRBV4-1 and TRBJ2-2, with D perhaps TRBD1 (6 bases). V was clipped by 1 base and J by 5 bases, with 29 bases between them. The CDR3 loop spans 21 amino acids. Germline V gene lookup returns CDR1 MGHRA and CDR2 YSYEKL. The CDR3 spells CASSQGSIQQGLRTLTGELFF. The CDR3 coding sequence is TGCGCCAGCAGCCAAGGGTCAATTCAACAGGGTCTAAGAACTTTGACCGGGGAGCTGTTTTTT.

The chain recombines TRBV12-5 with TRBJ1-2; TRBD1 is a possible D gene (6 bases). CDR3 size: 14 residues. Trimming pared 5 bases from V and 2 bases from J, leaving 12 bases between. Germline V CDR1 and CDR2: LGHNT, FRNRAP. DNA for the CDR3: TGTGCTAGTGGTCCGACGCAGGGGAACTATGGCTACACCTTC. This sequence encodes CASGPTQGNYGYTF.

The chain uses TRBV7-9 and TRBJ2-7; D possibly corresponds to TRBD1 (5 bases). The CDR3 is 14 amino acids. Trimming left V 1 base short and J 4 bases short, with 11 bases between. CDR1 is SEHNR, CDR2 FQNEAQ, per germline (reference sequence). CDR3 region: CASSLERGRYEQYF. DNA of the CDR3: TGTGCCAGCAGCTTAGAAAGGGGTCGGTACGAGCAGTACTTC.

V usage is TRBV6-5 and J usage is TRBJ1-1, with D unresolved. V lost 7 bases and J lost 3, with 18 bases in between. The CDR3 has 15 residues. From germline, CDR1 is MNHEY and CDR2 SVGAGI. The CDR3 spells CASTTPAGADTEAFF. CDR3 DNA sequence: TGTGCCAGCACCACGCCTGCGGGTGCGGACACTGAAGCTTTCTTT.

This rearrangement joins TRBV19 to TRBJ2-1; 10 bases map to TRBD2. There are 16 residues in the CDR3. Unmatched junction bases numbered 6, after V lost 5 bases and J lost 2 bases. Germline V gene sequence: CDR1 LNHDA, CDR2 SQIVND (reference sequence). The CDR3 coding sequence is TGTGCCAGTAGTCGGATCAGCGGGAGGGCCTACAATGAGCAGTTCTTC. Amino acid sequence: CASSRISGRAYNEQFF. Full variable domain (rest looked up from reference TRBV19 and TRBJ2-1): DGGITQSPKYLFRKEGQNVTLSCEQNLNHDAMYWYRQDPGQGLRLIYYSQIVNDFQKGDIAEGYSVSREKKESFPLTVTSAQKNPTAFYLCASSRISGRAYNEQFFGPGTRLTVL.